These 29 T cell receptor beta chains came from one sample sequenced in a study of cytomegalovirus exposure and HLA in healthy donors. PCR involved 60 Vbeta and 13 Jbeta primers. Produced via immunoSEQ multiplex PCR; TCRdb's table is partial and in-frame only. The sample shows approximately 100,000 clones, about 75% of them seen only once. Material for sequencing was PBMCs. Receptors were obtained from a male donor in good health and CMV-seropositive.

This chain joins TRBV7-2 and TRBJ2-3; 14 bases are a match to TRBD2. The CDR3 length is 16 residues. Looked up from germline, CDR1 is SGHTA and CDR2 is FQGNSA. J was trimmed by 6 bases and V by 4 bases; bases with no gene match: 6. The CDR3 here is CASSWGTSGSYDTQYF. The CDR3 DNA reads as TGTGCCAGCAGCTGGGGGACTAGCGGGAGTTACGATACGCAGTATTTT.

Note on this clone: At one end, the junction sequence differs from germline, possibly due to a read error. The chain joins TRBV30 to TRBJ2-2; possibly TRBD2 for D (6 bases). Germline assignment: CDR1 GTSNPN and CDR2 SVGIG (reference sequence). The CDR3 runs 15 residues. CDR3 nucleotides: TGTGCCTGGAGTGATTTGGGGGGTGGCACCGGGGAGCTGCTTTTT. Its protein product is CAWSDLGGGTGELLF.

The V gene is TRBV14, the J gene TRBJ2-7, with D maybe TRBD1 (6 bases). Trimming shortened V by 0 bases and J by 1 base, and 10 bases separated the two germline ends. CDR1 SGHDN and CDR2 FVKESK come from the germline V gene. This CDR3 comprises 15 residues. CDR3 DNA: TGTGCCAGCAGCCAAGATTCGGGACAATCCTACGAGCAGTACTTC. Residues: CASSQDSGQSYEQYF.

This clone was seen just once. The CDR3 sequence is CAWSVGWDRSNQPQHF. The CDR3 nucleotides read TGTGCCTGGAGTGTAGGTTGGGACAGAAGCAATCAGCCCCAGCATTTT. The chain uses TRBV30 and TRBJ1-5; 7 bases line up with TRBD1. Trimming took 0 bases from V and 1 from J; bases not matched to a gene: 6. Germline V gives CDR1 GTSNPN, CDR2 SVGIG (reference sequence). This CDR3 comprises 16 residues.

This clone was detected only a few times. V and J are TRBV15 and TRBJ2-2; D ambiguous. V gave up 0 bases and J gave up 3 bases, with 5 bases separating them. The V gene's germline CDR1 is LNHNV and CDR2 YYDKDF (reference sequence). This CDR3 comprises 14 residues. The CDR3 coding sequence is TGTGCCACCAGCAGAGATCGGGACACCGGGGAGCTGTTTTTT. Encoded protein: CATSRDRDTGELFF.

This clone occurred once. The rearrangement joins TRBV29-1 to TRBJ2-5; tentatively, D is TRBD2 (6 bases). Germline CDR1 reads SQVTM; CDR2 reads ANQGSEA. V shed 4 bases and J shed 5 bases, with 14 bases lying between them. This CDR3 comprises 13 residues. The CDR3 nucleotides are TGCAGCGTTGTGGGCGGGGACGGGGAGACCCAGTACTTC. This encodes CSVVGGDGETQYF.

Comments on this clone: The identical CDR3 is also encoded by other nucleotide sequences in the sample. The V and J genes are TRBV6-5 and TRBJ1-1, with a weak D call TRBD1 (5 bases). The length of the CDR3 is 15 residues. Deletions cut 0 bases from V and 1 base from J, with 9 bases between. Per the germline V gene, CDR1 is MNHEY and CDR2 is SVGAGI. This chain's CDR3 is CASSYSWGGNTEAFF. CDR3 bases: TGTGCCAGCAGTTACTCATGGGGGGGGAACACTGAAGCTTTCTTT.

This sequence joins TRBV2 and TRBJ2-1; D remains unclear. Germline values: CDR1 SNHLY, CDR2 FYNNEI. The germline V and J ends were trimmed by 1 base and 15 bases, with 7 bases remaining between them. The CDR3 is 10 residues long. The CDR3 sequence: CASSEDIRFF. The CDR3 DNA is TGTGCCAGCAGTGAAGACATCCGGTTCTTC.

The rearrangement links TRBV7-2 to TRBJ2-3; tentatively, D is TRBD2 (6 bases). The V and J ends lost 0 bases and 6 bases respectively, with 10 bases between them. Germline V gives CDR1 SGHTA, CDR2 FQGNSA. This CDR3 is 14 amino acids long. The CDR3 coding sequence is TGTGCCAGCAGCTTAGCTCTAGCGATGGATACGCAGTATTTT. Translated: CASSLALAMDTQYF.

This chain joins TRBV9 and TRBJ2-2, with D unresolved. The germline V and J ends were trimmed by 0 bases and 1 base, with 7 bases remaining between them. CDR1 is SGDLS and CDR2 is YYNGEE in the germline V gene. The CDR3 consists of 15 residues. The CDR3 sequence: CASSVASRNTGELFF. DNA of the CDR3: TGTGCCAGCAGCGTAGCTTCCAGGAACACCGGGGAGCTGTTTTTT. Full variable domain (rest looked up from reference TRBV9 and TRBJ2-2): DSGVTQTPKHLITATGQRVTLRCSPRSGDLSVYWYQQSLDQGLQFLIQYYNGEERAKGNILERFSAQQFPDLHSELNLSSLELGDSALYFCASSVASRNTGELFFGEGSRLTVL.

The chain is built from TRBV4-2 and TRBJ2-7; 7 nucleotides match TRBD1. This CDR3 has 16 residues. J was trimmed by 1 base and V by 1 base; bases with no gene match: 7. Germline CDR1 is LGHNA and CDR2 is YNFKEQ. The CDR3 sequence is CASSQGDTGQSYEQYF. The DNA for the CDR3 is TGTGCCAGCAGCCAAGGGGATACGGGACAGTCCTACGAGCAGTACTTC.

The rearrangement uses TRBV4-3 and TRBJ2-3, with D unresolved. The CDR3 extends over 13 amino acids. Germline V gene data show CDR1 as LGHNA and CDR2 as YSLEER. V dropped 2 bases and J dropped 9 bases, with 12 bases sitting between them. The chain's CDR3 is CASSQRVTLTQYF. The CDR3 nucleotides read TGCGCCAGCAGCCAACGCGTGACTCTGACGCAGTATTTT.

The chain has TRBV9 and TRBJ1-4; 7 bases align to TRBD1. The CDR3 has 16 amino acids. The germline V gene encodes CDR1 SGDLS and CDR2 YYNGEE. V lost 3 bases, J lost 4 bases, and 9 bases stayed unmatched. The CDR3, as DNA: TGTGCCAGCAGCGGAGGAGGACAGGCCCATAATGAAAAACTGTTTTTT. Translated: CASSGGGQAHNEKLFF.

The gene calls are TRBV7-6 and TRBJ1-2; D gene unclear. The germline V and J ends were trimmed by 5 bases and 10 bases, with 20 bases remaining between them. Germline loops: CDR1 SGHVS, CDR2 FNYEAQ. The CDR3 loop spans 14 amino acids. CDR3 region: CASSPNYQTGTYTF. CDR3 DNA: TGTGCCAGCAGCCCTAACTATCAGACCGGAACCTACACCTTC. The variable domain in full, with the rest retrieved from reference TRBV7-6 and TRBJ1-2, is GAGVSQSPRYKVTKRGQDVALRCDPISGHVSLYWYRQALGQGPEFLTYFNYEAQQDKSGLPNDRFSAERPEGSISTLTIQRTEQRDSAMYRCASSPNYQTGTYTFGSGTRLTVV.

The chain recombines TRBV4-3 with TRBJ2-1; 12 bases map to TRBD1. V lost 6 bases, J lost 7 bases, and 7 bases stayed unmatched. Germline V gene data show CDR1 as LGHNA and CDR2 as YSLEER. CDR3 length equals 15 residues. The CDR3 sequence is CASSLGTGGGNEQFF. CDR3 DNA sequence: TGCGCCAGCAGTCTAGGGACAGGGGGCGGGAATGAGCAGTTCTTC.

The chain links TRBV4-3 to TRBJ2-3, with 9 bases that match TRBD2. Trimming took 4 bases from V and 2 from J; bases not matched to a gene: 7. CDR3 size: 16 residues. Germline CDR1 reads LGHNA; CDR2 reads YSLEER. CDR3 sequence reads: CASSRSGLAYTDTQYF. CDR3 DNA: TGCGCCAGCAGCCGAAGCGGACTAGCGTACACAGATACGCAGTATTTT.

This sequence joins TRBV11-2 and TRBJ2-1, with no clear D. Germline lookup yields CDR1 SGHAT and CDR2 FQNNGV. Trimming left V 1 base short and J 10 bases short, with 11 bases between. There are 13 residues in the CDR3. CDR3 in amino acids: CASSLVLSSEQFF. The DNA for the CDR3 is TGTGCCAGCAGCTTAGTCCTTTCGTCCGAGCAGTTCTTC.

The chain links TRBV7-2 to TRBJ2-2; TRBD1 aligns across 9 bases. CDR3 size: 17 residues. The germline V gene encodes CDR1 SGHTA and CDR2 FQGNSA. V lost 2 bases and J lost 4; bases outside the gene matches: 8. The CDR3 DNA reads TGTGCCAGCAGCTTAAGGGGACAGGGACGGAGCACCGGGGAGCTGTTTTTT. As protein: CASSLRGQGRSTGELFF.

This clone was picked up one time. This chain uses TRBV4-2 with TRBJ1-3, with D perhaps TRBD1 (5 bases). Trimming took 0 bases from V and 0 from J, leaving 12 bases between them. The CDR3 length is 17 residues. Germline loops: CDR1 LGHNA, CDR2 YNFKEQ. CDR3 DNA: TGTGCCAGCAGCCAAGATGGTCCGGGGGGCTCTGGAAACACCATATATTTT. This encodes CASSQDGPGGSGNTIYF.

The count of this clone is one. J is TRBJ2-7 and V is TRBV19; 9 nucleotides agree with TRBD1. The CDR3 loop spans 14 amino acids. CDR1 and CDR2 from the germline V gene are LNHDA and SQIVND (reference sequence). Trimming at V came to 5 bases and at J to 2 bases, leaving 4 bases not matched to a gene. DNA for the CDR3: TGTGCCAGTAGTTCCCGGACAGGGGCCTACGAGCAGTACTTC. Protein product: CASSSRTGAYEQYF.

The V call is TRBV18, the J call TRBJ2-1, with a weak D call TRBD2 (5 bases). CDR1 is KGHSH and CDR2 is LQKENI in the germline V gene. CDR3 length: 15 residues. V was shortened by 1 base and J by 0 bases, with 7 bases between the two germline ends. The CDR3 DNA reads as TGTGCCAGCTCACCACTGGGGAGCTCCTACAATGAGCAGTTCTTC. It translates to CASSPLGSSYNEQFF.

This sequence joins TRBV19 and TRBJ2-2, with 14 positions matching TRBD2. The CDR3 totals 16 residues. Losses at the gene ends were 5 bases for V and 7 bases for J; bases not matched to a gene: 6. Germline V gene data show CDR1 as LNHDA and CDR2 as SQIVND (reference sequence). This CDR3 reads CASSWGTSGSNGELFF. The CDR3 DNA follows: TGTGCCAGTAGTTGGGGGACTAGCGGGAGCAACGGGGAGCTGTTTTTT.

This chain connects TRBV2 to TRBJ1-5, with 9 bases matching TRBD1. The CDR3 sequence is 14 residues long. Germline CDR1 reads SNHLY; CDR2 reads FYNNEI. J was trimmed by 4 bases and V by 3 bases; bases with no gene match: 1. CDR3 sequence (DNA): TGTGCCAGCAGTGAGACAGGGGGTAATCAGCCCCAGCATTTT. Its translation is CASSETGGNQPQHF.

V is TRBV7-2 and J is TRBJ1-1; D is unclear. Germline assignment: CDR1 SGHTA and CDR2 FQGNSA. This CDR3 has 11 residues. The V and J ends lost 2 bases and 8 bases respectively, with 6 bases between them. The CDR3, as DNA: TGTGCCAGCAGCTTAAGCTGGGAAGCTTTCTTT. Its translation: CASSLSWEAFF.

This clone came up a few times. V and J are TRBV5-1 and TRBJ2-7, with D maybe TRBD1 (5 bases). This CDR3 spans 14 amino acids. Germline CDR1 is SGHRS and CDR2 is YFSETQ. Between the trimmed V and J ends, which lost 1 base and 3 bases, there was a span of 11 bases. CDR3 amino acids: CASSLSDSIYEQYF. For the CDR3, the DNA is TGCGCCAGCAGCTTGTCCGACAGCATCTACGAGCAGTACTTC.

The V gene is TRBV7-6, the J gene TRBJ1-4, with 7 bases aligning to TRBD1. The CDR3 contains 14 residues. CDR1 is SGHVS, CDR2 FNYEAQ, per germline. V shed 4 bases and J 10 bases; nucleotides not matched to a gene: 9. Here the CDR3 reads CASSSRQGLGKLFF. The CDR3, as DNA: TGTGCCAGCAGCTCGAGACAGGGTTTAGGAAAACTGTTTTTT.

The gene calls are TRBV21-1 and TRBJ2-1; the listed D gene, TRBD2, was not tested against the DNA. TRBV21-1 is a known pseudogene. This CDR3 region has 17 residues. The CDR3 here is CASSAKLAPFSYNEQFF. CDR3 bases: TGTGCCAGCAGCGCTAAACTAGCGCCGTTCTCCTACAATGAGCAGTTCTTC.

V and J are TRBV28 and TRBJ2-3, with D tentatively TRBD2 (6 bases). The V end was cut by 10 bases, the J end by 0 bases, with 17 bases between. The CDR3 runs to 15 residues. Germline-derived CDR1 and CDR2 are MDHEN and SYDVKM. The chain's CDR3 is CAIHPHGTSTDTQYF. In nucleotides, the CDR3 is TGTGCCATCCACCCCCACGGGACTAGCACAGATACGCAGTATTTT. Full variable domain (outside the CDR3, taken from reference TRBV28 and TRBJ2-3): DVKVTQSSRYLVKRTGEKVFLECVQDMDHENMFWYRQDPGLGLRLIYFSYDVKMKEKGDIPEGYSVSREKKERFSLILESASTNQTSMYLCAIHPHGTSTDTQYFGPGTRLTVL.

CDR3 nucleotides: TGTGCTAGTGGGGAAACAGGGGAAGAGACCCAGTACTTC. Translation: CASGETGEETQYF. The chain has TRBV12-5 and TRBJ2-5; 7 bases line up with TRBD1. Germline V lookup: CDR1 LGHNT, CDR2 FRNRAP. The J segment lost 3 bases and the V segment lost 6 bases, leaving 4 bases of the junction unmatched. The CDR3 runs to 13 residues.